This T cell receptor (beta chain) is drawn from a study of monozygotic twins with inflammatory bowel disease. UMIs bearing a 6-nucleotide sample barcode were added through template switching. For each CDR3 protein, TCRdb gives one entry from its re-call of the 5' RACE reads, without DNA. This repertoire includes about 300,000 distinct CDR3 sequences. Study-level results: TCRbeta inverse Simpson diversity was decreased in IBD patients versus healthy co-twins.

As for this clonotype: What it binds is not known.

Total RNA was isolated from whole blood without T cell sorting. This receptor was identified in a human donor with ulcerative colitis or Crohn's disease, or a healthy co-twin of an affected twin (not recorded which). The sample comprised blood.

CDR3 region: CATSRDKTGSLRETQYF. The rearrangement links TRBV15 to TRBJ2-5; the TRBD1 assignment by TCRdb is unverifiable without DNA. The CDR3 totals 17 residues. Germline CDR1 and CDR2: LNHNV and YYDKDF (reference sequence).